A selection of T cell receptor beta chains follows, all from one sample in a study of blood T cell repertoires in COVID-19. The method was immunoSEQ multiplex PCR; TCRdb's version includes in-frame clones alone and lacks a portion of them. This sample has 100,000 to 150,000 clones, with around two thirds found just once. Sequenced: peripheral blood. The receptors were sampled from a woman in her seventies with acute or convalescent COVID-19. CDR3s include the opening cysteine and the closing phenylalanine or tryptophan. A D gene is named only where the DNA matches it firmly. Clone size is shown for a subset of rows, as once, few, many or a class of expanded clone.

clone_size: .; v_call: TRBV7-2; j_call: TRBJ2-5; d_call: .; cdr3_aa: CASSKARQETQYF; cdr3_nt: TGTGCCAGCAGCAAAGCCCGCCAAGAGACCCAGTACTTC
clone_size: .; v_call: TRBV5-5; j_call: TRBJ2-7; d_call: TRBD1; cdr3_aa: CASSLNPGTGVSYEQYF; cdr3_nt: TGTGCCAGCAGCTTGAATCCCGGGACAGGGGTAAGCTACGAGCAGTACTTC
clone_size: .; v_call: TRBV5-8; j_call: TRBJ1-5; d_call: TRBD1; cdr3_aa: CASSPRDRVANQPQHF; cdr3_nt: TGTGCCAGCAGCCCGAGGGACAGGGTGGCAAATCAGCCCCAGCATTTT
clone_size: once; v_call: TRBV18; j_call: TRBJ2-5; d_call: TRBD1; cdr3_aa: CASSHARGGAGETQYF; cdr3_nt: TGTGCCAGCTCACACGCGAGAGGGGGCGCGGGAGAGACCCAGTACTTC
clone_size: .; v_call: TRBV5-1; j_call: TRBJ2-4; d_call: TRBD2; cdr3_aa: CASSLGSGAAKNIQYF; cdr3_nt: TGCGCCAGCAGCTTGGGTAGCGGGGCTGCCAAAAACATTCAGTACTTC
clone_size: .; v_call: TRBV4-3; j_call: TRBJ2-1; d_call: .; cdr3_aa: CASSQEGHSSYNEQFF; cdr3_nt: TGCGCCAGCAGCCAAGAGGGCCATAGCTCCTACAATGAGCAGTTCTTC
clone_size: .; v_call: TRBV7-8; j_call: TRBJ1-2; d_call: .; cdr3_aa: CASSLGGWEGYTF; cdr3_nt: TGTGCCAGCAGCTTAGGAGGGTGGGAAGGCTACACCTTC
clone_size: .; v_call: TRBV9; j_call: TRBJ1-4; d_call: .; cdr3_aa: CASSVEEGANEKLFF; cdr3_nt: TGTGCCAGCAGCGTGGAAGAAGGGGCTAATGAAAAACTGTTTTTT
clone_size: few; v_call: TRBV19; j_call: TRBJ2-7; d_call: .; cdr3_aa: CASQNSEEGEETYEQYF; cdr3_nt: TGTGCCAGTCAGAACTCCGAAGAGGGAGAAGAGACCTACGAGCAGTACTTC
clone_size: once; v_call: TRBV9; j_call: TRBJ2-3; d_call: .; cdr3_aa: CASSHPFEGGFTDTQYF; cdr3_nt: TGTGCCAGCAGCCACCCTTTCGAGGGGGGGTTCACAGATACGCAGTATTTT
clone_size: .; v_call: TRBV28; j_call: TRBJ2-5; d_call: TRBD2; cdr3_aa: CASSLGLAGAETQYF; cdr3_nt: TGTGCCAGCAGTCTCGGACTAGCGGGAGCGGAGACCCAGTACTTC
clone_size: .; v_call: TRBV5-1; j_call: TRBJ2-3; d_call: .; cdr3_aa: CASSWTVTSTDTQYF; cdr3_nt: TGCGCCAGCAGCTGGACAGTTACTAGCACAGATACGCAGTATTTT
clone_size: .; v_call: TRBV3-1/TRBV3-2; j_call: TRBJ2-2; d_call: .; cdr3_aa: CASSPRDTGGELFF; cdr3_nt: TGTGCCAGCAGCCCAAGGGACACTGGCGGGGAGCTGTTTTTT
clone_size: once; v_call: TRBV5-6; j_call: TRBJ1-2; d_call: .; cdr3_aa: CASSLTQAGFYGYTF; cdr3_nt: TGTGCCAGCAGCTTGACCCAGGCGGGTTTTTATGGCTACACCTTC
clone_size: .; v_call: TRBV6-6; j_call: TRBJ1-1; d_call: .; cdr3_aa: CASSYARGAFF; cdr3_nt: TGTGCCAGCAGTTACGCTCGGGGAGCTTTCTTT
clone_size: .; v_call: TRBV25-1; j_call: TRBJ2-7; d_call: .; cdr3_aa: CASSGEIEQYF; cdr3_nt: TGTGCCAGCAGTGGGGAGATCGAGCAGTACTTC
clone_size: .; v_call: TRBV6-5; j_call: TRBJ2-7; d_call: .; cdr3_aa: CASRVETGLYEQYF; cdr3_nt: TGTGCCAGCAGGGTCGAGACAGGCCTCTACGAGCAGTACTTC
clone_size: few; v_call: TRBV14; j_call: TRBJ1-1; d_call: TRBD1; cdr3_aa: CASSQDRKTGARDTEAFF; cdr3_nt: TGTGCCAGCAGCCAAGATCGAAAGACAGGGGCTCGGGACACTGAAGCTTTCTTT
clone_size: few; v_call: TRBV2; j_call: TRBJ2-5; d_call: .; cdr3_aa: CASSPGAKETQYF; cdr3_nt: TGTGCCAGCAGTCCAGGTGCGAAAGAGACCCAGTACTTC
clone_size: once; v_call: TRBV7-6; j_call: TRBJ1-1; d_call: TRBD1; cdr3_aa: CASSLGGDSAFTEAFF; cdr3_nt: TGTGCCAGCAGCTTAGGCGGGGACAGCGCCTTCACTGAAGCTTTCTTT
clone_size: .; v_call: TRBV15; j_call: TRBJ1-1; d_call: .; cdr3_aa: CATSRDPTGEAFF; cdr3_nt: TGTGCCACCAGCAGAGATCCAACAGGTGAAGCTTTCTTT
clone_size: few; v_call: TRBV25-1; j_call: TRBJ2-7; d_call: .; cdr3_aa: CASSPRDEQYF; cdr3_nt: TGTGCCAGCAGTCCGAGGGACGAGCAGTACTTC
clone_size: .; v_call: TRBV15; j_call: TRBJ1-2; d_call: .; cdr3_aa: CATSRDPGQAYGYTF; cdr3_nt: TGTGCCACCAGCAGAGATCCAGGGCAGGCCTATGGCTACACCTTC
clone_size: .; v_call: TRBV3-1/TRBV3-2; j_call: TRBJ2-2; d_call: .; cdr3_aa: CASSQGRGFTGELFF; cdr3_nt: TGTGCCAGCAGCCAAGGACGGGGGTTCACCGGGGAGCTGTTTTTT
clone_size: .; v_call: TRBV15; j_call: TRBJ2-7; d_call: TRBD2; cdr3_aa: CATSRAKVAGEYEQYF; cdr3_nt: TGTGCCACCAGCAGAGCCAAAGTAGCGGGAGAGTACGAGCAGTACTTC
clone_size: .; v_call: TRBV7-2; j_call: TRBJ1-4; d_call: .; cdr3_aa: CASSFGAGAANEKLFF; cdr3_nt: TGTGCCAGCAGCTTTGGGGCGGGGGCAGCTAATGAAAAACTGTTTTTT
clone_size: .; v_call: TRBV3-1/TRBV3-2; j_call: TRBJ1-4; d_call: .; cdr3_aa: CASSQSPSGAKLFF; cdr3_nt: TGTGCCAGCAGCCAAAGCCCATCAGGGGCAAAACTGTTTTTT
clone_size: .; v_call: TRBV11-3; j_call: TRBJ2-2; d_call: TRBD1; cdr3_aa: CASSPSRGQPGHTGELFF; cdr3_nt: TGTGCCAGCAGCCCATCAAGGGGGCAACCCGGTCACACCGGGGAGCTGTTTTTT
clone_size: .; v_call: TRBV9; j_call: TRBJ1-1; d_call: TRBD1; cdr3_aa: CASSVVGTGTEAFF; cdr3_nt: TGTGCCAGCAGCGTAGTAGGGACAGGGACTGAAGCTTTCTTT
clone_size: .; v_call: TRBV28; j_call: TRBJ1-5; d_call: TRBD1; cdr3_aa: CASSTDREGNQPQHF; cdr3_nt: TGTGCCAGCAGCACAGACAGGGAAGGGAATCAGCCCCAGCATTTT
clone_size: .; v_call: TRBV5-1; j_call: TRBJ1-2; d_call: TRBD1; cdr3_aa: CASSSGTGGLGYGYTF; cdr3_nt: TGCGCCAGCAGCTCCGGGACAGGGGGCCTGGGGTATGGCTACACCTTC
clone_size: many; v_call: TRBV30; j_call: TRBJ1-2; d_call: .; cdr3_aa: CAWKWGGRYGYTF; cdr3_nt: TGTGCCTGGAAATGGGGGGGGAGGTATGGCTACACCTTC
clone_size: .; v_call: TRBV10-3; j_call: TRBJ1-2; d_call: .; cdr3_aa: CAISPDRNYGYTF; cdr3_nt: TGTGCCATCAGCCCTGACAGGAACTATGGCTACACCTTC